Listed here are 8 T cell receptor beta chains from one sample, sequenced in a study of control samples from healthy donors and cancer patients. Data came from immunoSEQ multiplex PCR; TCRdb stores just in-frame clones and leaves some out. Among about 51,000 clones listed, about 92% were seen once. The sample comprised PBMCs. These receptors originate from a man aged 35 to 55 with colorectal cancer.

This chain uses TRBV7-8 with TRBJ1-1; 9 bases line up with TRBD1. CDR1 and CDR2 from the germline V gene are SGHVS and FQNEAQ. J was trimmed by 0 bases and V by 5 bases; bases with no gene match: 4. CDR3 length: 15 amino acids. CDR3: CASSPRTGVNTEAFF. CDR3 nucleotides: TGTGCCAGCAGCCCCCGGACAGGGGTGAACACTGAAGCTTTCTTT.

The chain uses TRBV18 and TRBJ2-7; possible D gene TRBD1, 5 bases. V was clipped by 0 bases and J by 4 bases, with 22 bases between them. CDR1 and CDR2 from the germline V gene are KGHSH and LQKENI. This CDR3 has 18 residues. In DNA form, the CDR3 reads TGTGCCAGCTCACCACCGATCGGCGACAGAGACTCAGGGTACGAGCAGTACTTC. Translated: CASSPPIGDRDSGYEQYF.

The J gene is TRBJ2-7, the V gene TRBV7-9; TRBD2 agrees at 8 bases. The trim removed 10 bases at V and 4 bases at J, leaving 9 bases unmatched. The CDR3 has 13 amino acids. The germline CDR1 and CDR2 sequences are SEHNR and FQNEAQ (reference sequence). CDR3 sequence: CAIAGLGGYEQYF. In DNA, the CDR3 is TGTGCCATAGCGGGGCTTGGCGGGTACGAGCAGTACTTC.

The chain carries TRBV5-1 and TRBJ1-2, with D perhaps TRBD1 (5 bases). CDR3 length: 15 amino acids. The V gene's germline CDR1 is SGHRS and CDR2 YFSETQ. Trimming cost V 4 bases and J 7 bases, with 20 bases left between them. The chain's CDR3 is CASSGTQGKRVGYTF. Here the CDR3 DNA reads TGCGCCAGCAGCGGAACTCAGGGAAAGCGGGTTGGCTACACCTTC.

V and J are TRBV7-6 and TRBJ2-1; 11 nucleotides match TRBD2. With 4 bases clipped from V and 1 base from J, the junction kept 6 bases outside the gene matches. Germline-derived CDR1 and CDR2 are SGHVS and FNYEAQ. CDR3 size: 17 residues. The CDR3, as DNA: TGTGCCAGCAGCTCTAGCGGGAGGATAGCTTCCTACAATGAGCAGTTCTTC. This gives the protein CASSSSGRIASYNEQFF. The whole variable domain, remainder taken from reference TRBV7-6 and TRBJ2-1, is GAGVSQSPRYKVTKRGQDVALRCDPISGHVSLYWYRQALGQGPEFLTYFNYEAQQDKSGLPNDRFSAERPEGSISTLTIQRTEQRDSAMYRCASSSSGRIASYNEQFFGPGTRLTVL.

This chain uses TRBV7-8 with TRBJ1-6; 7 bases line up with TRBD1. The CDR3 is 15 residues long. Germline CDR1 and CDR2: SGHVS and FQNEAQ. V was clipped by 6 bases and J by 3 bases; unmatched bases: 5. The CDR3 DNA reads TGTGCCAGCAGTTCACAGGGGAACTATAATTCACCCCTCCACTTT. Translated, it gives CASSSQGNYNSPLHF.

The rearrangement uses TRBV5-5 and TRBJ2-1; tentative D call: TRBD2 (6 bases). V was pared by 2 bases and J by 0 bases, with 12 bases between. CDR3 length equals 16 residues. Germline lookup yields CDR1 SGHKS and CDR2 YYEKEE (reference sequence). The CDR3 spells CASSLPGLSSYNEQFF. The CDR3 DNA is TGTGCCAGCAGCTTACCGGGACTGAGCTCCTACAATGAGCAGTTCTTC. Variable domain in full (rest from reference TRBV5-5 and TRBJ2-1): DAGVTQSPTHLIKTRGQQVTLRCSPISGHKSVSWYQQVLGQGPQFIFQYYEKEERGRGNFPDRFSARQFPNYSSELNVNALLLGDSALYLCASSLPGLSSYNEQFFGPGTRLTVL.

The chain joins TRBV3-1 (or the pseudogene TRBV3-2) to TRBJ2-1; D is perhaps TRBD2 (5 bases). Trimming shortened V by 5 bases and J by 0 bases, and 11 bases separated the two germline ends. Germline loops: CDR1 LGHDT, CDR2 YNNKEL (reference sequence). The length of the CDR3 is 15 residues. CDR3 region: CASSSDSYSYNEQFF. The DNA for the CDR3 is TGTGCCAGCAGCTCGGACTCTTACTCCTACAATGAGCAGTTCTTC.